One and the same sample provided the 29 T cell receptor beta chains below, sequenced in a study of shared clonotypes between healthy human individuals. Libraries were prepared by immunoSEQ multiplex PCR; TCRdb keeps only in-frame clonotypes and omits some of them. The sample includes some 2,000,000 clones, about 95% of them seen just once. Sequencing was done on a sample of naive CD4+ T cells sorted from blood. Subset in this sample: CD45RA+ positively selected. The receptors were gathered from a man aged 18 to 35 in good health.

This chain connects TRBV6-1 to TRBJ2-2; 8 bases are a match to TRBD1. The length of the CDR3 is 14 residues. After removal of 6 bases from V and 7 bases from J, the junction contained 7 bases not matched to a gene. CDR1 and CDR2 from the germline V gene are MNHNS and SASEGT. This CDR3 is CASRLTGEVGELFF. CDR3 DNA: TGTGCCAGCAGACTGACAGGGGAGGTCGGGGAGCTGTTTTTT.

This clone was seen at least ten times. In the same sample, other DNA sequences code for this CDR3. The gene calls are TRBV2 and TRBJ1-2; TRBD1 matches 7 bases. V gave up 7 bases and J gave up 5 bases; unmatched junction bases: 10. The CDR3 extends over 14 amino acids. Germline-derived CDR1 and CDR2 are SNHLY and FYNNEI. CDR3 coding DNA: TGTGCCAGCAACCCGACAGGGACCCCTTATGGCTACACCTTC. Translation gives CASNPTGTPYGYTF. The full variable domain, rest sourced from reference TRBV2 and TRBJ1-2, is EPEVTQTPSHQVTQMGQEVILRCVPISNHLYFYWYRQILGQKVEFLVSFYNNEISEKSEIFDDQFSVERPDGSNFTLKIRSTKLEDSAMYFCASNPTGTPYGYTFGSGTRLTVV.

V gene TRBV20-1 combines with J gene TRBJ2-5, with D perhaps matching TRBD2 (6 bases). The CDR3 sequence is 11 residues long. CDR1 is DFQATT, CDR2 SNEGSKA, per germline (reference sequence). Trimming shortened V by 6 bases and J by 12 bases, and 17 bases separated the two germline ends. CDR3 region: CSALAKVAEYF. The CDR3 bases are TGCAGTGCCTTAGCGAAAGTAGCGGAGTACTTC.

The chain combines TRBV6-5 with TRBJ2-7; TRBD1 agrees at 9 bases. The CDR3 runs to 15 residues. From germline, CDR1 is MNHEY and CDR2 SVGAGI. The CDR3 coding sequence is TGTGTGACAGGGGGGCCTTCACTCCCCTCCTACGAGCAGTACTTC. The encoded protein is CVTGGPSLPSYEQYF.

The sample holds a few counts of this clone. The J gene is TRBJ2-7, the V gene TRBV14; D unclear. The CDR3 has 14 residues. Trimming shortened V by 2 bases and J by 2 bases, and 10 bases separated the two germline ends. Germline V gene data show CDR1 as SGHDN and CDR2 as FVKESK. Here the CDR3 reads CASSQRTPPYEQYF. In DNA form, the CDR3 reads TGTGCCAGCAGCCAAAGGACGCCACCCTACGAGCAGTACTTC.

The CDR3 DNA is TGTGCCAGCAGTTTAAACAGTCCCTATGGCTACACCTTC. Translating it yields CASSLNSPYGYTF. J is TRBJ1-2 and V is TRBV28; no clear D. The CDR3 loop spans 13 amino acids. V shed 2 bases and J shed 4 bases, with 8 bases lying between them. CDR1 and CDR2 (germline): MDHEN, SYDVKM.

The V and J genes are TRBV6-1 and TRBJ2-3; TRBD2 matches at 9 bases. This CDR3 contains 15 residues. Germline V gene lookup returns CDR1 MNHNS and CDR2 SASEGT. V trimming: 7 bases; J trimming: 0 bases; junction bases outside the gene matches: 5. The CDR3 loop is CASNRLAASTDTQYF. In nucleotides, the CDR3 is TGTGCCAGCAACAGACTAGCGGCTAGCACAGATACGCAGTATTTT.

V gene TRBV28 combines with J gene TRBJ1-3; D uncertain. This CDR3 region has 14 residues. CDR1 and CDR2 from the germline V gene are MDHEN and SYDVKM. V lost 5 bases and J 5 bases, leaving 13 bases between the germline ends. DNA for the CDR3: TGTGCCAGCAGTCCCCGGCGGAATCGAAACACCATATATTTT. As protein: CASSPRRNRNTIYF.

The chain uses TRBV11-2 and TRBJ1-1; D is ambiguous. In germline, CDR1 is SGHAT, CDR2 FQNNGV. Trimming stripped 0 bases from V and 10 bases from J, with 15 bases between. There are 14 residues in the CDR3. The CDR3 sequence is CASSLEGSRLVAFF. In DNA, the CDR3 is TGTGCCAGCAGCTTAGAGGGCAGCCGGCTTGTAGCTTTCTTT.

The chain combines TRBV6-1 with TRBJ1-2, with a tentative D call TRBD1 (5 bases). The V end lost 6 bases, the J end lost 6 bases, and 14 bases lay between the germline ends. Germline-derived CDR1 and CDR2 are MNHNS and SASEGT. The CDR3 consists of 13 residues. The CDR3, as DNA: TGTGCCAGCAGCAGGGAAGAGTGGAATGGCTACACCTTC. Its translation: CASSREEWNGYTF.

The chain employs TRBV28 and TRBJ1-2; 12 nucleotides match TRBD1. The CDR3 extends over 15 amino acids. J gave up 4 bases and V 5 bases, and 5 bases lay outside the gene matches. CDR1 and CDR2 (germline): MDHEN, SYDVKM. The CDR3 nucleotides read TGTGCCAGCAGTCCCGGGACAGGGGGCGGCTATGGCTACACCTTC. Translated, it gives CASSPGTGGGYGYTF.

The chain links TRBV29-1 to TRBJ2-7; D possibly corresponds to TRBD1 (7 bases). The CDR3 runs 12 residues. V dropped 8 bases and J dropped 6 bases, with 17 bases sitting between them. Germline V CDR1 and CDR2: SQVTM, ANQGSEA. The DNA of the CDR3 is TGCAGCATTCAGGGGGTGGGAGGCGAGCAGTACTTC. Protein sequence: CSIQGVGGEQYF.

This chain uses TRBV5-4 with TRBJ1-6, with 10 nucleotides matching TRBD1. CDR1 and CDR2 from the germline V gene are SGHNT and YYREEE (reference sequence). Unmatched junction bases numbered 6, after V lost 3 bases and J lost 9 bases. The CDR3 has 15 amino acids. This CDR3 reads CASSSDRGVSSPLHF. CDR3 nucleotide sequence: TGTGCCAGCAGCTCGGACAGGGGGGTTAGTTCACCCCTCCACTTT.

This clone was seen only once. The chain carries TRBV18 and TRBJ2-2, with D tentatively TRBD2 (7 bases). The V and J ends lost 6 bases and 4 bases respectively, with 15 bases between them. This CDR3 is built from 15 residues. CDR1 KGHSH and CDR2 LQKENI come from the germline V gene. CDR3 residues: CASSIFRGATGELFF. The CDR3 DNA is TGTGCCAGCTCGATCTTTCGGGGGGCCACCGGGGAGCTGTTTTTT.

CDR3 region: CATKQTGSTDTQYF. The CDR3 nucleotides are TGTGCCACCAAACAGACAGGGAGCACAGATACGCAGTATTTT. V is TRBV6-5 and J is TRBJ2-3, with 7 bases identical to TRBD1. The CDR3 covers 14 residues. The germline V gene has CDR1 MNHEY and CDR2 SVGAGI. V was pared by 10 bases and J by 0 bases, with 7 bases of the junction left unmatched.

The chain uses TRBV19 and TRBJ1-1, with 8 bases identical to TRBD1. CDR3 length: 15 amino acids. The V segment lost 7 bases and the J segment 3 bases; nucleotides outside the gene matches: 10. The germline V gene has CDR1 LNHDA and CDR2 SQIVND (reference sequence). The CDR3 sequence: CASTGQGGFYTEAFF. The CDR3, as DNA: TGTGCCAGTACCGGACAGGGAGGATTCTACACTGAAGCTTTCTTT. Supplemented by reference TRBV19 and TRBJ1-1, the full variable domain reads DGGITQSPKYLFRKEGQNVTLSCEQNLNHDAMYWYRQDPGQGLRLIYYSQIVNDFQKGDIAEGYSVSREKKESFPLTVTSAQKNPTAFYLCASTGQGGFYTEAFFGQGTRLTVV.

V is TRBV7-9 and J is TRBJ2-7, with 7 nucleotides matching TRBD2. CDR3 length equals 16 residues. Per the germline V gene, CDR1 is SEHNR and CDR2 is FQNEAQ (reference sequence). With 5 bases clipped from V and 2 bases from J, the junction kept 12 bases outside the gene matches. CDR3 nucleotides: TGTGCCAGCAGCGCCTTTTTTCTGGGAGGGACCTACGAGCAGTACTTC. As protein: CASSAFFLGGTYEQYF.

V is TRBV4-1 and J is TRBJ2-3; D unresolved. The CDR3 is made up of 11 amino acids. V dropped 2 bases and J dropped 10 bases, with 7 bases sitting between them. CDR1 is MGHRA and CDR2 is YSYEKL in the germline V gene. The CDR3 loop is CASSQFGAQYF. CDR3 sequence (DNA): TGCGCCAGCAGCCAATTTGGTGCGCAGTATTTT.

This clone is a singleton in its sample. The chain uses TRBV6-5 and TRBJ2-7, with D perhaps TRBD2 (5 bases). The V end lost 0 bases, the J end lost 3 bases, and 15 bases lay between the germline ends. Per germline, CDR1 MNHEY and CDR2 SVGAGI. The CDR3 loop spans 16 amino acids. The CDR3 here is CASSYSDSGKGYEQYF. The CDR3, as DNA: TGTGCCAGCAGTTACTCAGATTCGGGGAAAGGCTACGAGCAGTACTTC.

This chain links TRBV11-2 with TRBJ1-4; D is uncertain. V lost 0 bases to trimming and J lost 8 bases, with 13 bases between them. The V gene's germline CDR1 is SGHAT and CDR2 FQNNGV. The CDR3 length is 15 residues. CDR3 in amino acids: CASSLEGRVNEKLFF. The CDR3 bases are TGTGCCAGCAGCTTAGAAGGTCGGGTAAACGAAAAACTGTTTTTT.

The chain has TRBV10-3 and TRBJ1-1; D might be TRBD1 (5 bases). Germline values: CDR1 ENHRY, CDR2 SYGVKD. Between the trimmed V and J ends, which lost 11 bases and 0 bases, there was a span of 19 bases. The length of the CDR3 is 15 residues. This chain's CDR3 is CAAAPGGEMNTEAFF. DNA of the CDR3: TGTGCCGCCGCCCCCGGAGGGGAAATGAACACTGAAGCTTTCTTT.

This clone has a single count. V and J are TRBV5-4 and TRBJ2-2; 8 bases map to TRBD1. This CDR3 contains 18 residues. Germline V lookup: CDR1 SGHNT, CDR2 YYREEE (reference sequence). After removal of 1 base from V and 1 base from J, the junction contained 9 bases not matched to a gene. The CDR3 here is CASSLSNRGTLNTGELFF. In DNA form, the CDR3 reads TGTGCCAGCAGCTTGTCAAACAGGGGGACCTTGAACACCGGGGAGCTGTTTTTT.

The chain couples TRBV10-3 to TRBJ1-2; D is uncertain. The CDR3 has 13 residues. Germline V gives CDR1 ENHRY, CDR2 SYGVKD. Trimming took off 8 bases at V and 3 bases at J, with 13 bases between the two ends. The CDR3 protein is CAILGSKDYGYTF. The CDR3 nucleotides read TGTGCCATCCTAGGCTCAAAAGACTATGGCTACACCTTC.

The chain is built from TRBV11-2 and TRBJ2-3; no reliable D call. Trimming stripped 0 bases from V and 7 bases from J, with 14 bases between. The CDR3 is made up of 15 amino acids. Germline loops: CDR1 SGHAT, CDR2 FQNNGV. The CDR3 loop reads CASSLDWAGPNTQYF. The CDR3 DNA is TGTGCCAGCAGCTTAGATTGGGCCGGCCCTAATACGCAGTATTTT.

V and J are TRBV5-1 and TRBJ2-1, with TRBD2 as a possible D gene (5 bases). Per the germline V gene, CDR1 is SGHRS and CDR2 is YFSETQ. The CDR3 length is 16 residues. The V and J ends lost 4 bases and 0 bases respectively, with 14 bases between them. As DNA, the CDR3 is TGCGCCAGCAGCGACCTTAGGAGGCCCTCCTACAATGAGCAGTTCTTC. Amino acids: CASSDLRRPSYNEQFF.

V gene TRBV28 combines with J gene TRBJ1-3; 10 nucleotides agree with TRBD1. The CDR3 spans 15 residues. Germline V gene sequence: CDR1 MDHEN, CDR2 SYDVKM. The trim removed 1 base at V and 6 bases at J, leaving 3 bases unmatched. CDR3 DNA: TGTGCCAGCAGTTTATTAGGACAGGGGGAAAACACCATATATTTT. This encodes CASSLLGQGENTIYF.

The V call is TRBV29-1, the J call TRBJ1-2; D is possibly TRBD1 (5 bases). CDR3 length: 13 residues. Germline-derived CDR1 and CDR2 are SQVTM and ANQGSEA. The ends were cut back, 3 bases at V and 2 bases at J, with 10 bases in the middle. The CDR3 bases are TGCAGCGTTGAGGTCAGGGCCAACTATGGCTACACCTTC. Its translation is CSVEVRANYGYTF.

The rearrangement uses TRBV6-6 and TRBJ2-3, with TRBD2 matching 9 bases. CDR3 size: 16 residues. The germline V gene has CDR1 MNHNY and CDR2 SVGAGI (reference sequence). With 2 bases clipped from V and 4 bases from J, the junction kept 7 bases outside the gene matches. This chain's CDR3 is CASSYTGGGAPDTQYF. The DNA of the CDR3 is TGTGCCAGCAGTTACACTGGCGGGGGGGCCCCAGATACGCAGTATTTT.

The CDR3 here is CAWSRRGKDSPLHF. In nucleotides, the CDR3 is TGTGCCTGGAGTCGGAGGGGGAAGGATTCACCCCTCCACTTT. The rearrangement joins TRBV30 to TRBJ1-6; perhaps TRBD1 as D (6 bases). Germline V lookup: CDR1 GTSNPN, CDR2 SVGIG (reference sequence). V was clipped by 2 bases and J by 8 bases, with 13 bases between them. This CDR3 is built from 14 residues.